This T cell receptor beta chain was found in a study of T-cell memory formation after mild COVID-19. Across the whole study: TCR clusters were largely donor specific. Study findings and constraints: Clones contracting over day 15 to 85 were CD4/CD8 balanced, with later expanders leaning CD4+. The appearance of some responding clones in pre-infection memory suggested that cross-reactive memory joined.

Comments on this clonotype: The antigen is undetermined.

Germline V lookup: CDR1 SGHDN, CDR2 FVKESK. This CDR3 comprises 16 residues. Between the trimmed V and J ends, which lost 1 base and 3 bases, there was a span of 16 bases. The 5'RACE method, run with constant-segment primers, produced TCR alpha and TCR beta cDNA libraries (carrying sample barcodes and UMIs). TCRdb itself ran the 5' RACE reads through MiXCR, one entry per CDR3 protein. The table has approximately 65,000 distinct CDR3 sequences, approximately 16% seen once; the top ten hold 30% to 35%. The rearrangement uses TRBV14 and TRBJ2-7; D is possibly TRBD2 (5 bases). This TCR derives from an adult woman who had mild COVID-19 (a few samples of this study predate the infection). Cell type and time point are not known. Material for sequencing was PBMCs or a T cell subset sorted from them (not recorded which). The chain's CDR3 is CASSQVMGDPYYEQYF. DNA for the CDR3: TGTGCCAGCAGCCAAGTAATGGGAGATCCCTACTACGAGCAGTACTTC.